A single sample is the source of the 27 T cell receptor beta chains below, sequenced in a study of Graves' ophthalmopathy and Graves' hyperthyroidism. The authors amplified TCR beta CDR3 regions from RNA transcripts. RT-PCR with HTBI primers came first, then second-round multiplex PCR. Each CDR3 protein gets one entry after TCRdb re-called the multiplex PCR reads with MiXCR. This sample has about 400,000 distinct CDR3 sequences; 15% to 20% occur once, and the top ten carry 1.5% to 2%. The sequencing sample was made of peripheral blood. The receptors here all came from a young woman with Graves' ophthalmopathy.

This clonotype occurred a few times. V and J are TRBV7-8 and TRBJ2-5, with 10 positions matching TRBD1. The CDR3 sequence is 15 residues long. CDR1 and CDR2 (germline): SGHVS, FQNEAQ. J was trimmed by 3 bases and V by 8 bases; bases with no gene match: 9. CDR3 sequence (DNA): TGTGCCAGCGGACCCCCCGGGACAGGGGAAGAGACCCAGTACTTC. It translates to CASGPPGTGEETQYF.

In its sample, this clonotype was seen many times. This chain links TRBV6-5 with TRBJ1-1; maybe TRBD1 (6 bases). The germline V and J ends were trimmed by 6 bases and 9 bases, with 14 bases remaining between them. The CDR3 spans 12 residues. CDR1 and CDR2 from the germline V gene are MNHEY and SVGAGI. CDR3 amino acids: CASRPTGRKAFF. CDR3 nucleotide sequence: TGTGCCAGCAGACCCACAGGGAGGAAAGCTTTCTTT.

Only a few counts were recorded for this clonotype. The genes are TRBV6-1 and TRBJ2-5; no reliable D call. V was clipped by 7 bases and J by 9 bases, with 9 bases between them. Germline V CDR1 and CDR2: MNHNS, SASEGT. This CDR3 is built from 10 residues. CDR3 nucleotide sequence: TGTGCCAGCAATAGGCTGGCCCAGTACTTC. This translates into CASNRLAQYF.

This clonotype came up many times. This chain uses TRBV6-5 with TRBJ1-5; 9 positions match TRBD1. The germline CDR1 and CDR2 sequences are MNHEY and SVGAGI. The V and J ends lost 4 bases and 1 base, in that order; junction bases with no gene match: 5. The CDR3 covers 16 residues. CDR3 in DNA: TGTGCCAGCAGTTCCGGGACAGGGAGAAGCAATCAGCCCCAGCATTTT. It specifies CASSSGTGRSNQPQHF.

This clonotype was counted many times. Sequence at one end of the junction differs from germline and may be a read error. The chain combines TRBV4-3 with TRBJ2-7, with no clear D. This CDR3 comprises 13 residues. The germline CDR1 and CDR2 sequences are LGHNA and YSLEER. Here the CDR3 reads CASSQDRISRTLF. The DNA for the CDR3 is TGCGCCAGCAGCCAAGATCGGATAAGCCGGACGCTATTC.

This clonotype was recorded at least ten times. The chain combines TRBV29-1 with TRBJ1-1; possibly TRBD1 for D (6 bases). Germline lookup yields CDR1 SQVTM and CDR2 ANQGSEA. Trimming left V 3 bases short and J 0 bases short, with 8 bases between. CDR3 length: 13 residues. The CDR3 DNA sequence: TGCAGCGTTGACACAGGGATGAACACTGAAGCTTTCTTT. Its translation: CSVDTGMNTEAFF. The full variable domain, with the rest looked up from reference TRBV29-1 and TRBJ1-1, is SAVISQKPSRDICQRGTSLTIQCQVDSQVTMMFWYRQQPGQSLTLIATANQGSEATYESGFVIDKFPISRPNLTFSTLTVSNMSPEDSSIYLCSVDTGMNTEAFFGQGTRLTVV.

This clonotype was seen ten or more times. The V and J genes are TRBV19 and TRBJ1-1; D remains ambiguous. Germline assignment: CDR1 LNHDA and CDR2 SQIVND (reference sequence). The CDR3 runs to 12 residues. The V gene lost 6 bases and the J gene lost 4 bases, with 9 bases spanning the gap. DNA of the CDR3: TGTGCCAGTAGAAGGTGGGGCACTGAAGCTTTCTTT. Translation gives CASRRWGTEAFF.

The chain recombines TRBV11-2 with TRBJ1-1; weak D call: TRBD1 (5 bases). Germline CDR1 and CDR2: SGHAT and FQNNGV. V gave up 0 bases and J gave up 5 bases, with 10 bases separating them. CDR3 length equals 14 residues. CDR3 residues: CASSLDGGVTEAFF. CDR3 nucleotides: TGTGCCAGCAGCTTAGATGGGGGGGTGACTGAAGCTTTCTTT.

The rearrangement links TRBV6-2 or TRBV6-3 to TRBJ2-7, with 8 positions matching TRBD2. This CDR3 has 15 amino acids. The junction had 8 bases not matched to a gene; V was cut back by 4 bases and J by 3 bases. The germline V gene encodes CDR1 MNHEY and CDR2 SVGEGT. The CDR3 bases are TGTGCCAGCAGTTCCTCGGGACTAGGTTTCTACGAGCAGTACTTC. Protein product: CASSSSGLGFYEQYF.

This clonotype was observed many times. The V gene is TRBV2, the J gene TRBJ1-1; D call uncertain. This CDR3 region has 10 residues. V was trimmed by 8 bases and J by 7 bases, leaving 8 bases between them. Germline CDR1 reads SNHLY; CDR2 reads FYNNEI. The CDR3 nucleotides are TGTGCCAGCGGGCTGATTGAAGCTTTCTTT. Translated, it gives CASGLIEAFF. Together with reference TRBV2 and TRBJ1-1, the CDR3 gives the full variable domain: EPEVTQTPSHQVTQMGQEVILRCVPISNHLYFYWYRQILGQKVEFLVSFYNNEISEKSEIFDDQFSVERPDGSNFTLKIRSTKLEDSAMYFCASGLIEAFFGQGTRLTVV.

This clonotype has ten or more counts. V and J are TRBV6-1 and TRBJ2-2; D might be TRBD1 or TRBD2, each matching 5 bases. There are 15 residues in the CDR3. Germline V gene data show CDR1 as MNHNS and CDR2 as SASEGT. V was clipped by 4 bases and J by 1 base, with 10 bases between them. The CDR3, as DNA: TGTGCCAGCAGTGTGGTGGGGGAGAACACCGGGGAGCTGTTTTTT. Amino acids: CASSVVGENTGELFF.

In its sample, this clonotype was seen many times. The rearrangement joins TRBV10-2 to TRBJ2-7; D gene uncertain. V was shortened by 0 bases and J by 1 base, with 13 bases between the two germline ends. The CDR3 is 16 amino acids. Germline-derived CDR1 and CDR2 are WSHSY and SAAADI. The CDR3 nucleotides read TGCGCCAGCAGTGAGTCGATTAGGGTCAGGTCCTACGAGCAGTACTTC. Its translation is CASSESIRVRSYEQYF.

This clonotype has a count of ten or more. The chain carries TRBV12-3 or TRBV12-4 and TRBJ2-5; D may correspond to TRBD1 or TRBD2 (6 bases each). This CDR3 is 15 amino acids long. V lost 3 bases, J lost 5 bases, and 16 bases lay in between. Written as DNA, the CDR3 is TGTGCCAGCAGTTTGGGGGGCCCAGCGGGCGAGACCCAGTACTTC. Amino acids: CASSLGGPAGETQYF.

This clonotype was picked up many times. V and J are TRBV20-1 and TRBJ1-1, with D hard to call. The CDR3 spans 13 residues. Germline CDR1 reads DFQATT; CDR2 reads SNEGSKA (reference sequence). Between the trimmed V and J ends, which lost 3 bases and 2 bases, there was a span of 10 bases. The CDR3 region has the DNA TGCAGTGCTAGGTCGAGGCTTAACACTGAAGCTTTCTTT. It yields the protein CSARSRLNTEAFF.

This clonotype was seen at least ten times. The chain carries TRBV7-9 and TRBJ1-2, with a tentative D call TRBD1 (6 bases). The CDR3 sequence is 15 residues long. V lost 1 base, J lost 6 bases, and 15 bases lay in between. CDR1 and CDR2 (germline): SEHNR, FQNEAQ (reference sequence). CDR3 residues: CASSLGAGGSHGYTF. As DNA, the CDR3 is TGTGCCAGCAGCTTAGGGGCTGGGGGCAGTCATGGCTACACCTTC.

This clonotype was counted ten times or more. The V gene is TRBV2, the J gene TRBJ1-1, with a weak D call TRBD1 (6 bases). CDR1 is SNHLY and CDR2 is FYNNEI in the germline V gene. V was trimmed by 3 bases and J by 7 bases, leaving 18 bases between them. CDR3 length equals 15 residues. The CDR3 spells CASSEGALFGSEAFF. For the CDR3, the DNA is TGTGCCAGCAGTGAGGGGGCTTTATTTGGTAGTGAAGCTTTCTTT.

The sample holds many counts of this clonotype. The CDR3 DNA reads TGCGCCAGCAGCTTAACGCCGGGACAGGGAGGCGAGCAGTACTTC. Translating it yields CASSLTPGQGGEQYF. The rearrangement joins TRBV5-1 to TRBJ2-7; 9 nucleotides line up with TRBD1. The V and J ends lost 2 bases and 6 bases, in that order; junction bases with no gene match: 9. Germline V gene lookup returns CDR1 SGHRS and CDR2 YFSETQ. The CDR3 contains 15 residues.

This clonotype has ten or more counts. J is TRBJ1-5 and V is TRBV19; D ambiguous. This CDR3 contains 16 residues. The V and J ends lost 8 bases and 0 bases respectively, with 17 bases between them. Germline CDR1 and CDR2: LNHDA and SQIVND (reference sequence). The CDR3 loop is CASRPYASYSNQPQHF. CDR3 in DNA: TGTGCCAGTCGACCTTACGCGTCTTATAGCAATCAGCCCCAGCATTTT.

At least ten counts were recorded for this clonotype. This chain uses TRBV24-1 with TRBJ2-5, with 12 bases matching TRBD2. Germline V gene data show CDR1 as KGHDR and CDR2 as SFDVKD. The CDR3 has 17 residues. The V segment lost 1 base and the J segment 0 bases; nucleotides outside the gene matches: 2. CDR3 DNA: TGTGCCACCAGTGATTTTACTAGCGGGAGGTACCAAGAGACCCAGTACTTC. It is translated as CATSDFTSGRYQETQYF.

This clonotype was seen at least ten times. This chain joins TRBV7-2 and TRBJ2-7, with 9 positions matching TRBD1. In germline, CDR1 is SGHTA, CDR2 FQGNSA. After removal of 1 base from V and 2 bases from J, the junction contained 6 bases not matched to a gene. This CDR3 comprises 16 residues. The CDR3 region is CASSLVGDREAYEQYF. CDR3 bases: TGTGCCAGCAGCTTAGTAGGGGACAGGGAAGCCTACGAGCAGTACTTC.

The chain links TRBV12-3 or TRBV12-4 to TRBJ1-2, with 9 bases identical to TRBD1. V dropped 6 bases and J dropped 8; count of bases not matched to a gene: 7. This CDR3 comprises 13 residues. CDR3 nucleotide sequence: TGTGCCAGCAGCCAAACAGGGGGCCGGGGCTACACCTTC. This codes for CASSQTGGRGYTF.

Ten or more counts support this clonotype. This chain joins TRBV12-3 or TRBV12-4 and TRBJ1-5; no definite D call. CDR3 length equals 16 residues. V dropped 7 bases and J dropped 1 base, with 17 bases sitting between them. The CDR3 loop reads CASNLELPLSNQPQHF. The DNA for the CDR3 is TGTGCCAGCAATTTGGAGCTTCCACTCAGCAATCAGCCCCAGCATTTT.

This clonotype appeared many times. This chain uses TRBV20-1 with TRBJ1-1; no reliable D call. There are 18 residues in the CDR3. V shed 1 base and J shed 1 base, with 22 bases lying between them. Germline V gene data show CDR1 as DFQATT and CDR2 as SNEGSKA (reference sequence). CDR3 sequence (DNA): TGCAGTGCTAGAGGTCGAGCGGGGAAGGGCGATGGGAACACTGAAGCTTTCTTT. Translation: CSARGRAGKGDGNTEAFF.

V usage is TRBV12-3 or TRBV12-4 and J usage is TRBJ2-5; D tentatively fits TRBD1 or TRBD2 (6 bases each). The CDR3 runs to 13 residues. The V gene lost 4 bases and the J gene lost 8 bases, with 14 bases spanning the gap. CDR3 sequence (DNA): TGTGCCAGCAGTTACAGGGACGGGGGAACCCAGTACTTC. Translating it yields CASSYRDGGTQYF.

The table lists this clonotype with many counts. The V gene is TRBV30, the J gene TRBJ1-2; D gene uncertain. This CDR3 comprises 14 residues. The germline CDR1 and CDR2 sequences are GTSNPN and SVGIG (reference sequence). V shed 3 bases and J shed 8 bases, with 19 bases lying between them. CDR3 nucleotides: TGTGCCTGGAGACTAGTAAATTCCTATGGCGGCTACACCTTC. Its translation: CAWRLVNSYGGYTF.

The chain has TRBV29-1 and TRBJ1-1; no firm D call. The CDR3 has 14 residues. Germline CDR1 SQVTM, CDR2 ANQGSEA. The V end lost 4 bases, the J end lost 4 bases, and 16 bases lay between the germline ends. The CDR3 loop reads CSVGEVFSGTEAFF. CDR3 DNA: TGCAGCGTTGGAGAGGTCTTCTCGGGCACTGAAGCTTTCTTT.

The table lists this clonotype with many counts. The chain recombines TRBV7-9 with TRBJ1-1, with no clear D. The V gene's germline CDR1 is SEHNR and CDR2 FQNEAQ (reference sequence). There are 13 residues in the CDR3. Trimming took off 4 bases at V and 1 base at J, with 7 bases between the two ends. The CDR3 nucleotides are TGTGCCAGCAGCTCTTACCGGAACACTGAAGCTTTCTTT. Its protein is CASSSYRNTEAFF.